The present T cell receptor (beta chain) was sequenced within a study of Ad26.COV2.S vaccination and SARS-CoV-2 variants. Some clones are missing from TCRdb's copy, which holds only in-frame ones; the method was immunoSEQ multiplex PCR. Of 100,000 or so clones in the sample, around 81% are singletons; the top ten hold around a sixth. Study-level points and caveats: Compared with placebo recipients, vaccine recipients had higher spike-specific TCR breadth. TCR breadth and depth estimates may have understated total T cell responses. CD8+ and CD4+ T cells specific for spike reportedly responded with substantial breadth after vaccination. Placebo and vaccine recipients had non-spike TCR breadth that was similar.

In regard to this clone: Its antigen is not identified.

In germline, CDR1 is SGHRS, CDR2 YFSETQ. The length of the CDR3 is 15 residues. V trimming: 0 bases; J trimming: 3 bases; junction bases outside the gene matches: 1. The rearrangement uses TRBV5-1 and TRBJ2-2; 8 bases agree with TRBD2. This sequence originates from a human donor who had recovered from COVID-19. The source material was peripheral blood, sampled after recovery from COVID-19. CDR3 bases: TGCGCCAGCAGCTTGGCCGGGGGGGACACCGGGGAGCTGTTTTTT. Protein product: CASSLAGGDTGELFF.